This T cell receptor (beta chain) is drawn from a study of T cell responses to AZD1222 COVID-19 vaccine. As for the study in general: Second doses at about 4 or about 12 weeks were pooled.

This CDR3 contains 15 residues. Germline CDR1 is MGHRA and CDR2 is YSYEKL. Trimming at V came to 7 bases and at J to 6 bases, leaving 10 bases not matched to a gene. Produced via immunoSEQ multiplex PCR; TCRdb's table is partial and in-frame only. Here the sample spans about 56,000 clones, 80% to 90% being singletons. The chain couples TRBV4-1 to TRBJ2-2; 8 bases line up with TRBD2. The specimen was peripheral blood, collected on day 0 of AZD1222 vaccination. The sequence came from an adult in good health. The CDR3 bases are TGCGCCAGCACCCGGGGGGGTAGTTTAGCCGGGGAGCTGTTTTTT. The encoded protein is CASTRGGSLAGELFF.